Listed here are 23 T cell receptor beta chains from one sample, sequenced in a study of T cells in Graves' hyperthyroidism and ophthalmopathy. The TCR beta CDR3 regions underwent amplification using RNA transcripts as the source. The TCR CDR3 was amplified in a first-round RT-PCR using the HTBI primer set. TCRdb re-called the multiplex PCR reads through MiXCR, storing one row per CDR3 protein. The sample lists some 700,000 distinct CDR3 sequences; approximately 15% were seen once. The sequencing sample was made of blood. All receptors derive from a man over 45 with Graves' hyperthyroidism.

The table lists this clonotype with a few counts. This may be a read error: a much more frequent sequence differs by one nucleotide. This sequence joins TRBV6-5 and TRBJ1-1; 8 bases match TRBD1. Germline V gene sequence: CDR1 MNHEY, CDR2 SVGAGI. The length of the CDR3 is 16 residues. The ends lost 4 bases at V and 0 bases at J; junction bases unmatched: 7. The CDR3 loop reads CASSWVGTGLNTEAFF. DNA of the CDR3: TGTGCCAGCAGTTGGGTCGGGACAGGATTGAACACTGAAGCTTTCTTT.

This clonotype was detected only a few times. This chain joins TRBV7-3 and TRBJ1-1, with TRBD1 matching over 10 bases. V trimming: 8 bases; J trimming: 5 bases; junction bases outside the gene matches: 17. This CDR3 is 17 amino acids long. From germline, CDR1 is SGHTA and CDR2 FQGTGA. The CDR3 region has the DNA TGTGCCAGCGGGTTTCCCACGAAGACAGGGGGCAAGACTGAAGCTTTCTTT. It is translated as CASGFPTKTGGKTEAFF.

This clonotype has ten or more counts. The gene calls are TRBV19 and TRBJ2-3; D not certain. CDR1 and CDR2 from the germline V gene are LNHDA and SQIVND (reference sequence). Trimming left V 4 bases short and J 4 bases short, with 6 bases between. The CDR3 loop spans 12 amino acids. The CDR3 here is CASSNWADTQYF. For the CDR3, the DNA is TGTGCCAGTAGTAACTGGGCAGATACGCAGTATTTT. The variable domain in full, completed from reference TRBV19 and TRBJ2-3, reads DGGITQSPKYLFRKEGQNVTLSCEQNLNHDAMYWYRQDPGQGLRLIYYSQIVNDFQKGDIAEGYSVSREKKESFPLTVTSAQKNPTAFYLCASSNWADTQYFGPGTRLTVL.

The chain employs TRBV7-2 and TRBJ1-6; unclear D gene. This CDR3 contains 13 residues. Trimming took off 5 bases at V and 9 bases at J, with 11 bases between the two ends. The germline V gene has CDR1 SGHTA and CDR2 FQGNSA. This CDR3 reads CASSDRPISPLHF. The CDR3 bases are TGTGCCAGCAGCGATCGCCCAATTTCACCCCTCCACTTT.

The genes are TRBV11-2 and TRBJ1-3; D is undetermined. The V gene's germline CDR1 is SGHAT and CDR2 FQNNGV. V was shortened by 3 bases and J by 3 bases, with 21 bases between the two germline ends. The CDR3 runs 18 residues. The CDR3 region has the DNA TGTGCCAGCAGCTTCTTCCTAGGCGAGTCTATAATTGGAAACACCATATATTTT. Its protein product is CASSFFLGESIIGNTIYF.

At least ten counts were recorded for this clonotype. The chain uses TRBV12-3 or TRBV12-4 and TRBJ2-7; D might be TRBD2 (5 bases). The CDR3 contains 14 residues. V was clipped by 6 bases and J by 6 bases, with 18 bases between them. Written as DNA, the CDR3 is TGTGCCAGCAGCCCGACGGTGGGAGCTTTCGAGCAGTACTTC. This codes for CASSPTVGAFEQYF.

This clonotype was detected only a few times. The chain combines TRBV28 with TRBJ2-2; 7 bases match TRBD1. V shed 3 bases and J 0 bases; nucleotides not matched to a gene: 4. The CDR3 runs to 16 residues. Germline loops: CDR1 MDHEN, CDR2 SYDVKM. In nucleotides, the CDR3 is TGTGCCAGCAGTTTCCCGGGACAGTCGAACACCGGGGAGCTGTTTTTT. Translated, it gives CASSFPGQSNTGELFF.

This clonotype was counted a few times. The CDR3: CASSRTPFGQGIKGYTF. The CDR3 DNA reads as TGTGCCAGCAGCCGAACACCCTTCGGACAGGGTATCAAGGGCTACACCTTC. The chain is built from TRBV13 and TRBJ1-2; TRBD1 matches 8 bases. The CDR3 consists of 17 residues. The germline CDR1 and CDR2 sequences are PRHDT and FYEKMQ (reference sequence). The V segment lost 5 bases and the J segment 8 bases; nucleotides outside the gene matches: 19. Together with reference TRBV13 and TRBJ1-2, the CDR3 gives the full variable domain: AAGVIQSPRHLIKEKRETATLKCYPIPRHDTVYWYQQGPGQDPQFLISFYEKMQSDKGSIPDRFSAQQFSDYHSELNMSSLELGDSALYFCASSRTPFGQGIKGYTFGSGTRLTVV.

The chain carries TRBV19 and TRBJ2-7; 8 nucleotides line up with TRBD2. Looked up from germline, CDR1 is LNHDA and CDR2 is SQIVND (reference sequence). Losses at the gene ends were 5 bases for V and 5 bases for J; bases not matched to a gene: 11. The CDR3 extends over 15 amino acids. In nucleotides, the CDR3 is TGTGCCAGTAGTCGACCGGGACTAGACAGAGACGAGCAGTACTTC. Amino acids: CASSRPGLDRDEQYF. Complete variable domain (other parts from reference TRBV19 and TRBJ2-7): DGGITQSPKYLFRKEGQNVTLSCEQNLNHDAMYWYRQDPGQGLRLIYYSQIVNDFQKGDIAEGYSVSREKKESFPLTVTSAQKNPTAFYLCASSRPGLDRDEQYFGPGTRLTVT.

This clonotype was seen repeatedly, ten times or more. This chain links TRBV28 with TRBJ2-3; D is unclear. This CDR3 is built from 16 residues. V gave up 5 bases and J gave up 1 base, with 16 bases separating them. CDR1 and CDR2 (germline): MDHEN, SYDVKM. The CDR3 protein is CASSPSGRMGTDTQYF. The CDR3 DNA follows: TGTGCCAGCAGTCCCTCGGGCAGGATGGGCACAGATACGCAGTATTTT. Full variable domain (outside the CDR3, taken from reference TRBV28 and TRBJ2-3): DVKVTQSSRYLVKRTGEKVFLECVQDMDHENMFWYRQDPGLGLRLIYFSYDVKMKEKGDIPEGYSVSREKKERFSLILESASTNQTSMYLCASSPSGRMGTDTQYFGPGTRLTVL.

This clonotype has more than one count but fewer than ten. The chain links TRBV11-2 to TRBJ2-7, with D unresolved. The CDR3 is 14 residues long. CDR1 and CDR2 (germline): SGHAT, FQNNGV. V shed 3 bases and J shed 0 bases, with 9 bases lying between them. The CDR3 reads CASSFQTNSYEQYF. In DNA, the CDR3 is TGTGCCAGCAGCTTTCAGACAAACTCCTACGAGCAGTACTTC.

This clonotype was seen only a few times. The J gene is TRBJ2-1, the V gene TRBV19; D remains unclear. The V end was cut by 6 bases, the J end by 3 bases, with 9 bases between. The CDR3 loop spans 13 amino acids. Per the germline V gene, CDR1 is LNHDA and CDR2 is SQIVND (reference sequence). The CDR3 sequence: CASSLTHYNEQFF. CDR3 DNA: TGTGCCAGTAGCCTGACCCACTACAATGAGCAGTTCTTC.

This clonotype was picked up many times. The V gene is TRBV12-3 or TRBV12-4, the J gene TRBJ2-5; 9 nucleotides agree with TRBD1. The CDR3 runs 16 residues. The V gene end was trimmed by 3 bases and the J gene end by 5 bases; junction bases not matched to a gene: 10. In DNA form, the CDR3 reads TGTGCCAGCAGTTTTAATCGGGGACAGGGAGGGGAGACCCAGTACTTC. It specifies CASSFNRGQGGETQYF.

V and J are TRBV12-3 or TRBV12-4 and TRBJ2-6; the D gene is possibly TRBD2 (7 bases). This CDR3 comprises 16 residues. Between the trimmed V and J ends, which lost 8 bases and 0 bases, there was a span of 14 bases. CDR3 protein: CASGRGGYSGANVLTF. The CDR3 DNA is TGTGCCAGCGGGAGGGGGGGGTACTCTGGGGCCAACGTCCTGACTTTC.

The table lists this clonotype with a few counts. The chain joins TRBV27 to TRBJ2-7, with 9 positions matching TRBD2. This CDR3 is 15 amino acids long. From germline, CDR1 is MNHEY and CDR2 SMNVEV (reference sequence). Germline trimming cut 2 bases from V and 5 bases from J; bases unmatched to any gene: 7. DNA for the CDR3: TGTGCCAGCAGTTTAATGGCGGGAGGGTTTAACGAGCAGTACTTC. Protein: CASSLMAGGFNEQYF.

This clonotype was counted between two and nine times. The V call is TRBV15, the J call TRBJ2-7; 7 nucleotides line up with TRBD1. With 4 bases clipped from V and 6 bases from J, the junction kept 6 bases outside the gene matches. This CDR3 spans 13 amino acids. The germline V gene has CDR1 LNHNV and CDR2 YYDKDF (reference sequence). This CDR3 is CATSKTRDSEQYF. DNA of the CDR3: TGTGCCACCAGCAAAACACGGGACAGCGAGCAGTACTTC.

This clonotype was counted between two and nine times. The chain combines TRBV20-1 with TRBJ2-7; 9 bases line up with TRBD1. Germline CDR1 reads DFQATT; CDR2 reads SNEGSKA (reference sequence). The CDR3 extends over 12 amino acids. Trimming cost V 5 bases and J 6 bases; bases outside gene matches: 5. CDR3 region: CSAGTDRGEQYF. The CDR3 DNA reads as TGCAGTGCTGGAACGGACAGGGGCGAGCAGTACTTC.

This clonotype has at least ten counts. CDR3 in DNA: TGTGCCAGCAGTTTATGGGGACGACAGAACACTGAAGCTTTCTTT. Its translation is CASSLWGRQNTEAFF. J is TRBJ1-1 and V is TRBV28; possibly TRBD1 for D (5 bases). The CDR3 spans 15 residues. Between the trimmed V and J ends, which lost 0 bases and 1 base, there was a span of 9 bases. Per the germline V gene, CDR1 is MDHEN and CDR2 is SYDVKM.

The sample holds many counts of this clonotype. This sequence joins TRBV7-6 and TRBJ2-7, with 8 nucleotides matching TRBD1. CDR1 and CDR2 (germline): SGHVS, FNYEAQ. Germline trimming cut 8 bases from V and 5 bases from J; bases unmatched to any gene: 2. The CDR3 extends over 11 amino acids. CDR3 nucleotide sequence: TGTGCCAGCCAGGGGGCACACGAGCAGTACTTC. Its protein product is CASQGAHEQYF.

This clonotype was seen repeatedly, ten times or more. The chain joins TRBV29-1 to TRBJ2-1; 9 bases fit TRBD2. The V segment lost 0 bases and the J segment 4 bases; nucleotides outside the gene matches: 7. From germline, CDR1 is SQVTM and CDR2 ANQGSEA. The CDR3 spans 16 residues. The CDR3 nucleotides are TGCAGCGTTGAAGATGGGGGCGGGAGGGTGTACAATGAGCAGTTCTTC. Translation gives CSVEDGGGRVYNEQFF.

This clonotype was seen many times. V is TRBV11-3 and J is TRBJ1-2; D unclear. From germline, CDR1 is SGHNT and CDR2 YENEEA. The CDR3 runs to 13 residues. V was pared by 5 bases and J by 4 bases, with 11 bases between. CDR3 in amino acids: CASSHPDGYGYTF. CDR3 in DNA: TGTGCCAGCAGCCATCCCGACGGCTATGGCTACACCTTC. Supplemented by reference TRBV11-3 and TRBJ1-2, the full variable domain reads EAGVVQSPRYKIIEKKQPVAFWCNPISGHNTLYWYLQNLGQGPELLIRYENEEAVDDSQLPKDRFSAERLKGVDSTLKIQPAELGDSAVYLCASSHPDGYGYTFGSGTRLTVV.

The chain couples TRBV11-2 to TRBJ2-7, with a tentative D call TRBD2 (6 bases). CDR1 is SGHAT, CDR2 FQNNGV, per germline. V lost 5 bases and J 4 bases, leaving 18 bases between the germline ends. The CDR3 is made up of 15 amino acids. The CDR3 region has the DNA TGTGCCAGCAGCCTGGGGGGTAGCGAGGCTTACGAGCAGTACTTC. This encodes CASSLGGSEAYEQYF.

This chain joins TRBV7-2 and TRBJ2-1; 7 bases match TRBD2. Losses at the gene ends were 2 bases for V and 0 bases for J; bases not matched to a gene: 7. The V gene's germline CDR1 is SGHTA and CDR2 FQGNSA. The CDR3 runs to 17 residues. The CDR3 is CASSLFLAASSYNEQFF. In DNA form, the CDR3 reads TGTGCCAGCAGCTTATTCCTAGCGGCAAGCTCCTACAATGAGCAGTTCTTC.